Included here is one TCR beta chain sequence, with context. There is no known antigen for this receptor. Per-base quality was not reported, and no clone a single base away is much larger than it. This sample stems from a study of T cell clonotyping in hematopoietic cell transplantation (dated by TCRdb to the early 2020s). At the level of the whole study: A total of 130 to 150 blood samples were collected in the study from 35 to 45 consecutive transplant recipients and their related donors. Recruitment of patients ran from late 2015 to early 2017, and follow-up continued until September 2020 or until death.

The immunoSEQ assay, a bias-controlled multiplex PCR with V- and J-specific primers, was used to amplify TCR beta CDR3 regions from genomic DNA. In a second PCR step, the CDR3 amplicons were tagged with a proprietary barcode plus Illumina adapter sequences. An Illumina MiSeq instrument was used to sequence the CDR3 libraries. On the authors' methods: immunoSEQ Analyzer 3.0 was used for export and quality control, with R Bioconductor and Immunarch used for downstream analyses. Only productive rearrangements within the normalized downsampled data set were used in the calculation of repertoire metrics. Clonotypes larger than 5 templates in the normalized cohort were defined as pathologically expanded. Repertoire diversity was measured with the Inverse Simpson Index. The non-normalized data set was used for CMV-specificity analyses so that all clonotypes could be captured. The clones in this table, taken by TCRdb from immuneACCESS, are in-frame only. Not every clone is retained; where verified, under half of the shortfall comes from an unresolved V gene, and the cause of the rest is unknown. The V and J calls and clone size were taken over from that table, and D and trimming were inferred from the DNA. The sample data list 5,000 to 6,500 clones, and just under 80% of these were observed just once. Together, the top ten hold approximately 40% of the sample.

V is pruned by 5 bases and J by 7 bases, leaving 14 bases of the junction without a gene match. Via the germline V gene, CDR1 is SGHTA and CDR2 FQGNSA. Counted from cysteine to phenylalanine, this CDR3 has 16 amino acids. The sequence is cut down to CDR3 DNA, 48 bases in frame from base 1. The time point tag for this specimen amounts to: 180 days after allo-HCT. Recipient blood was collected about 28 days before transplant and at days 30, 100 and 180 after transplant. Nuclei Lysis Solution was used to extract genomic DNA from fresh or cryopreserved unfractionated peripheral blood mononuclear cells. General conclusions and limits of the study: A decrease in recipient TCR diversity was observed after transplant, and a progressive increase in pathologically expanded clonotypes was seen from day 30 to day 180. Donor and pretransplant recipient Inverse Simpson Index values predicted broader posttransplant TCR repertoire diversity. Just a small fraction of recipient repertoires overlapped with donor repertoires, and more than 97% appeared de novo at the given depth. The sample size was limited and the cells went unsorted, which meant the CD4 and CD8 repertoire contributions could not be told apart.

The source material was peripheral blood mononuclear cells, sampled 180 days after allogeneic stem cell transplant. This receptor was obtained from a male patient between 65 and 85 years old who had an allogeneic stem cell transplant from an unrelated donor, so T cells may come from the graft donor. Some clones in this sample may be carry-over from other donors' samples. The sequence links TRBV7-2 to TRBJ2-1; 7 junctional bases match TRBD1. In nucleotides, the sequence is TGTGCCAGCAGCCTCAGGACAGGTACTTTCAGTAATGAGCAGTTCTTC. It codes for CASSLRTGTFSNEQFF.